The next 30 T cell receptor beta chains were all read from a single sample in a study of blood T cell repertoires in COVID-19. Measured with immunoSEQ multiplex PCR; TCRdb has only the in-frame clones, and not every one. The sample carries approximately 70,000 clones, 85% to 90% recorded once. Sequenced: peripheral blood. The receptors shown here come from a human donor in a cohort sampled during active COVID-19.

V is TRBV5-1 and J is TRBJ2-3; D is perhaps TRBD2 (6 bases). Trimming shortened V by 4 bases and J by 6 bases, and 15 bases separated the two germline ends. The germline V gene encodes CDR1 SGHRS and CDR2 YFSETQ. There are 14 residues in the CDR3. CDR3 in DNA: TGCGCCAGCAGCCACCCGGGACGGGGGGATACGCAGTATTTT. This encodes CASSHPGRGDTQYF.

This chain links TRBV3-1 (or the pseudogene TRBV3-2) with TRBJ2-5; 12 bases map to TRBD2. CDR3 length equals 16 residues. CDR1 is LGHDT, CDR2 YNNKEL, per germline (reference sequence). J was trimmed by 1 base and V by 1 base; bases with no gene match: 1. CDR3 amino acids: CASSQGLAGVQETQYF. Written as DNA, the CDR3 is TGTGCCAGCAGCCAAGGACTAGCGGGGGTCCAAGAGACCCAGTACTTC.

This clone came up once. The chain employs TRBV11-3 and TRBJ2-2, with 10 bases matching TRBD1. The CDR3 spans 15 residues. V shed 5 bases, J shed 5 bases, and the junction held 5 bases outside the gene matches. Germline values: CDR1 SGHNT, CDR2 YENEEA. The CDR3 DNA sequence: TGTGCCAGCAGCAGGGACAGGGGCGGAACCGGGGAGCTGTTTTTT. The encoded protein is CASSRDRGGTGELFF.

CDR3 in amino acids: CASSPWTSGSRTGELFF. The CDR3, as DNA: TGTGCCAGCAGCCCGTGGACTAGCGGGAGCCGTACCGGGGAGCTGTTTTTT. The chain employs TRBV7-2 and TRBJ2-2; 13 nucleotides line up with TRBD2. The CDR3 is 17 amino acids. CDR1 and CDR2 (germline): SGHTA, FQGNSA. The V gene end was trimmed by 5 bases and the J gene end by 5 bases; junction bases not matched to a gene: 8.

The V and J genes are TRBV5-8 and TRBJ1-5; 9 bases align to TRBD1. The CDR3 runs 17 residues. Trimming cost V 4 bases and J 4 bases; bases outside gene matches: 12. Looked up from germline, CDR1 is SGHTS and CDR2 is YDEGEE. DNA of the CDR3: TGTGCCAGCAGCCCCTGGACAGGGGATTCCCTTAATCAGCCCCAGCATTTT. It yields the protein CASSPWTGDSLNQPQHF.

CDR3 coding DNA: TGTGCCTGGGTCCCCAGGTCTCCGCCAAAGGAGCAGTACTTC. Translation: CAWVPRSPPKEQYF. The gene calls are TRBV30 and TRBJ2-7; D uncertain. V shed 5 bases and J shed 7 bases, with 21 bases lying between them. The CDR3 runs 14 residues. CDR1 GTSNPN and CDR2 SVGIG come from the germline V gene (reference sequence). The full variable domain, completed using reference TRBV30 and TRBJ2-7, is SQTIHQWPATLVQPVGSPLSLECTVEGTSNPNLYWYRQAAGRGLQLLFYSVGIGQISSEVPQNLSASRPQDRQFILSSKKLLLSDSGFYLCAWVPRSPPKEQYFGPGTRLTVT.

J is TRBJ2-7 and V is TRBV5-1; possible D gene TRBD2, 6 bases. The CDR3 has 16 residues. Germline CDR1 and CDR2: SGHRS and YFSETQ. V was trimmed by 0 bases and J by 0 bases, leaving 13 bases between them. This CDR3 reads CASSLGGLRTSYEQYF. In DNA, the CDR3 is TGCGCCAGCAGCTTGGGTGGACTAAGAACCTCCTACGAGCAGTACTTC.

The genes are TRBV18 and TRBJ2-5, with D perhaps matching TRBD1 (5 bases). Germline CDR1 reads KGHSH; CDR2 reads LQKENI. The V gene lost 4 bases and the J gene lost 4 bases, with 7 bases spanning the gap. The CDR3 consists of 12 residues. CDR3 nucleotide sequence: TGTGCCAGCTCACGTCAGGGAGAGACCCAGTACTTC. Encoded protein: CASSRQGETQYF.

The V call is TRBV6-1, the J call TRBJ1-4, with D unclear. Deletions cut 2 bases from V and 6 bases from J, with 4 bases between. Germline CDR1 MNHNS, CDR2 SASEGT. There are 12 residues in the CDR3. CDR3 sequence: CASSEKHEKLFF. The CDR3, as DNA: TGTGCCAGCAGTGAAAAGCATGAAAAACTGTTTTTT.

This clone was seen once. The chain links TRBV2 to TRBJ2-1; the D gene is possibly TRBD2 (5 bases). This CDR3 has 16 amino acids. Trimming removed 4 bases from V and 0 bases from J, with 13 bases in between. In germline, CDR1 is SNHLY, CDR2 FYNNEI. For the CDR3, the DNA is TGTGCCAGCAGTGTTATCGGGGTAAGCTCCTACAATGAGCAGTTCTTC. It yields the protein CASSVIGVSSYNEQFF.

The rearrangement links TRBV28 to TRBJ2-5; TRBD2 might be the D (6 bases). Trimming removed 6 bases from V and 6 bases from J, with 23 bases in between. Germline V gene sequence: CDR1 MDHEN, CDR2 SYDVKM. CDR3 length equals 16 residues. The CDR3 here is CASRPFSGGDWKTQYF. The CDR3 DNA sequence: TGTGCCAGCAGGCCCTTTTCGGGCGGGGATTGGAAGACCCAGTACTTC.

The chain links TRBV3-1 (or the pseudogene TRBV3-2) to TRBJ2-5; no firm D call. CDR3 size: 12 residues. Germline V CDR1 and CDR2: LGHDT, YNNKEL (reference sequence). The V and J ends lost 1 base and 5 bases respectively, with 5 bases between them. DNA of the CDR3: TGTGCCAGCAGCCAAGTTTCTGAGACCCAGTACTTC. Translated, it gives CASSQVSETQYF.

The rearrangement uses TRBV30 and TRBJ2-2, with 11 bases that match TRBD2. After removal of 0 bases from V and 5 bases from J, the junction contained 8 bases not matched to a gene. The CDR3 contains 17 residues. CDR1 GTSNPN and CDR2 SVGIG come from the germline V gene (reference sequence). CDR3 nucleotide sequence: TGTGCCTGGAGTGTTCTAGCGGGAGGATCTTTTACCGGGGAGCTGTTTTTT. Amino acid sequence: CAWSVLAGGSFTGELFF.

This chain connects TRBV30 to TRBJ2-1; D may be TRBD1 (5 bases). V was pared by 2 bases and J by 7 bases, with 12 bases between. Germline V gives CDR1 GTSNPN, CDR2 SVGIG (reference sequence). The CDR3 has 13 residues. Here the CDR3 DNA reads TGTGCCTGGAGTAACGGAGCAGGGAATGAGCAGTTCTTC. Translated, it gives CAWSNGAGNEQFF.

The V and J genes are TRBV9 and TRBJ2-1, with 11 nucleotides matching TRBD2. CDR3 length: 17 amino acids. Looked up from germline, CDR1 is SGDLS and CDR2 is YYNGEE. V was clipped by 0 bases and J by 6 bases; unmatched bases: 8. The CDR3 protein is CASSVDSSGRLFNEQFF. CDR3 nucleotide sequence: TGTGCCAGCAGCGTAGATTCTAGCGGGAGGCTTTTCAATGAGCAGTTCTTC.

This clone was recorded once. The chain is built from TRBV6-4 and TRBJ2-1; tentative D call: TRBD2 (6 bases). CDR3 length: 16 residues. Per the germline V gene, CDR1 is MRHNA and CDR2 is SNTAGT. Trimming removed 6 bases at V and 0 bases at J, with 15 bases between. CDR3 sequence: CASSLLAQSSYNEQFF. The CDR3 region has the DNA TGTGCCAGCAGCCTCCTAGCGCAGAGCTCCTACAATGAGCAGTTCTTC.

V is TRBV5-1 and J is TRBJ2-1; 14 bases map to TRBD2. From germline, CDR1 is SGHRS and CDR2 YFSETQ. The CDR3 length is 15 residues. Losses at the gene ends were 4 bases for V and 10 bases for J; bases not matched to a gene: 7. The CDR3 DNA sequence: TGCGCCAGCAGCCCGGGACTAGCGGGGGCGAGGGAGCAGTTCTTC. Protein sequence: CASSPGLAGAREQFF.

The V gene is TRBV5-4, the J gene TRBJ1-2; D is perhaps TRBD1 (6 bases). Between the trimmed V and J ends, which lost 1 base and 4 bases, there was a span of 11 bases. CDR1 and CDR2 from the germline V gene are SGHNT and YYREEE (reference sequence). This CDR3 spans 14 amino acids. The chain's CDR3 is CASSLKQGVYGYTF. The CDR3 DNA reads as TGTGCCAGCAGCTTGAAACAGGGCGTCTATGGCTACACCTTC.

This chain connects TRBV5-1 to TRBJ2-3; the match to TRBD1 covers 8 bases. The CDR3 sequence is 15 residues long. Unmatched junction bases numbered 3, after V lost 0 bases and J lost 3 bases. Germline V CDR1 and CDR2: SGHRS, YFSETQ. The CDR3 loop is CASSLGTGITDTQYF. The CDR3 bases are TGCGCCAGCAGCTTGGGGACAGGGATTACAGATACGCAGTATTTT. The variable domain in full, completed from reference TRBV5-1 and TRBJ2-3, reads KAGVTQTPRYLIKTRGQQVTLSCSPISGHRSVSWYQQTPGQGLQFLFEYFSETQRNKGNFPGRFSGRQFSNSRSEMNVSTLELGDSALYLCASSLGTGITDTQYFGPGTRLTVL.

V and J are TRBV27 and TRBJ2-7; TRBD1 is a possible D gene (5 bases). The CDR3 runs 14 residues. CDR1 is MNHEY and CDR2 is SMNVEV in the germline V gene (reference sequence). Deletions cut 5 bases from V and 3 bases from J, with 14 bases between. The CDR3 DNA sequence: TGTGCCAGCAGTCTAAGAACAGGTTTCTACGAGCAGTACTTC. Protein sequence: CASSLRTGFYEQYF.

The chain is built from TRBV28 and TRBJ1-1; D gene uncertain. Germline CDR1 and CDR2: MDHEN and SYDVKM. Trimming took 1 base from V and 11 from J, leaving 14 bases between them. This CDR3 contains 13 residues. CDR3 sequence reads: CASSLSIHQMAFF. The DNA of the CDR3 is TGTGCCAGCAGTTTATCAATACACCAGATGGCTTTCTTT. Supplemented by reference TRBV28 and TRBJ1-1, the full variable domain reads DVKVTQSSRYLVKRTGEKVFLECVQDMDHENMFWYRQDPGLGLRLIYFSYDVKMKEKGDIPEGYSVSREKKERFSLILESASTNQTSMYLCASSLSIHQMAFFGQGTRLTVV.

The chain joins TRBV18 to TRBJ2-1; 8 bases align to TRBD2. The CDR3 totals 19 residues. J lost 0 bases, V lost 6 bases, and 16 bases had no gene match. Germline CDR1 KGHSH, CDR2 LQKENI. The CDR3 here is CASSRLTSEGTSSYNEQFF. In nucleotides, the CDR3 is TGTGCCAGCTCGCGACTGACTAGCGAGGGCACCAGCTCCTACAATGAGCAGTTCTTC. Filled out from reference TRBV18 and TRBJ2-1, the complete variable domain reads NAGVMQNPRHLVRRRGQEARLRCSPMKGHSHVYWYRQLPEEGLKFMVYLQKENIIDESGMPKERFSAEFPKEGPSILRIQQVVRGDSAAYFCASSRLTSEGTSSYNEQFFGPGTRLTVL.

The chain employs TRBV4-1 and TRBJ1-1; 9 positions match TRBD1. Losses at the gene ends were 4 bases for V and 7 bases for J; bases not matched to a gene: 7. This CDR3 comprises 14 residues. Per germline, CDR1 MGHRA and CDR2 YSYEKL. In DNA form, the CDR3 reads TGCGCCAGCAGCCCGGGGACAGGGCAGGATGAAGCTTTCTTT. Amino acids: CASSPGTGQDEAFF.

The chain recombines TRBV18 with TRBJ2-5; perhaps TRBD2 as D (6 bases). In germline, CDR1 is KGHSH, CDR2 LQKENI. This CDR3 spans 13 amino acids. Trimming cost V 4 bases and J 4 bases, with 10 bases left between them. Here the CDR3 reads CASSLQGGETQYF. CDR3 DNA sequence: TGTGCCAGCTCACTGCAGGGAGGAGAGACCCAGTACTTC.

The chain employs TRBV18 and TRBJ2-5; TRBD2 matches at 9 bases. Germline assignment: CDR1 KGHSH and CDR2 LQKENI. The CDR3 is 19 residues long. The V segment lost 6 bases and the J segment 0 bases; nucleotides outside the gene matches: 17. This CDR3 reads CASSPTKAGGTKYQETQYF. The CDR3, as DNA: TGTGCCAGCTCGCCTACTAAAGCGGGAGGAACCAAGTACCAAGAGACCCAGTACTTC.

The chain uses TRBV6-5 and TRBJ2-1, with TRBD2 matching 7 bases. The trim removed 6 bases at V and 7 bases at J, leaving 6 bases unmatched. The germline gives CDR1 MNHEY, CDR2 SVGAGI. The CDR3 length is 13 residues. The CDR3 sequence is CASRDGGSNEQFF. The DNA for the CDR3 is TGTGCCAGCAGAGACGGGGGGAGTAATGAGCAGTTCTTC.

The chain employs TRBV7-9 and TRBJ1-5; TRBD1 aligns across 10 bases. Looked up from germline, CDR1 is SEHNR and CDR2 is FQNEAQ (reference sequence). The CDR3 is 16 amino acids. V lost 5 bases, J lost 6 bases, and 10 bases stayed unmatched. For the CDR3, the DNA is TGTGCCAGCAGCAGAAGCGGGACAGGGGTGGTTCAGCCCCAGCATTTT. Translating it yields CASSRSGTGVVQPQHF. The full variable domain, with the rest looked up from reference TRBV7-9 and TRBJ1-5, is DTGVSQNPRHKITKRGQNVTFRCDPISEHNRLYWYRQTLGQGPEFLTYFQNEAQLEKSRLLSDRFSAERPKGSFSTLEIQRTEQGDSAMYLCASSRSGTGVVQPQHFGDGTRLSIL.

V and J are TRBV19 and TRBJ2-7, with 8 positions matching TRBD1. Unmatched junction bases numbered 4, after V lost 3 bases and J lost 3 bases. The CDR3 consists of 14 residues. CDR1 and CDR2 from the germline V gene are LNHDA and SQIVND (reference sequence). The CDR3 region has the DNA TGTGCCAGTAGTATGGGACAGGACGTCTACGAGCAGTACTTC. Translation gives CASSMGQDVYEQYF. The whole variable domain, remainder taken from reference TRBV19 and TRBJ2-7, is DGGITQSPKYLFRKEGQNVTLSCEQNLNHDAMYWYRQDPGQGLRLIYYSQIVNDFQKGDIAEGYSVSREKKESFPLTVTSAQKNPTAFYLCASSMGQDVYEQYFGPGTRLTVT.

The rearrangement joins TRBV2 to TRBJ2-5; 8 bases are shared with TRBD1. Germline V gene sequence: CDR1 SNHLY, CDR2 FYNNEI. The junction had 6 bases not matched to a gene; V was cut back by 0 bases and J by 6 bases. The length of the CDR3 is 15 residues. CDR3 sequence: CASSEARTGPKTQYF. The DNA of the CDR3 is TGTGCCAGCAGTGAAGCGCGGACAGGGCCGAAGACCCAGTACTTC.

This chain links TRBV30 with TRBJ2-5; the D gene is possibly TRBD2 (6 bases). This CDR3 is 16 amino acids long. Germline V gene data show CDR1 as GTSNPN and CDR2 as SVGIG (reference sequence). Between the trimmed V and J ends, which lost 2 bases and 5 bases, there was a span of 21 bases. The CDR3 region is CAWSSRAGTLRETQYF. CDR3 bases: TGTGCCTGGAGTTCAAGGGCGGGGACCCTGCGGGAGACCCAGTACTTC.